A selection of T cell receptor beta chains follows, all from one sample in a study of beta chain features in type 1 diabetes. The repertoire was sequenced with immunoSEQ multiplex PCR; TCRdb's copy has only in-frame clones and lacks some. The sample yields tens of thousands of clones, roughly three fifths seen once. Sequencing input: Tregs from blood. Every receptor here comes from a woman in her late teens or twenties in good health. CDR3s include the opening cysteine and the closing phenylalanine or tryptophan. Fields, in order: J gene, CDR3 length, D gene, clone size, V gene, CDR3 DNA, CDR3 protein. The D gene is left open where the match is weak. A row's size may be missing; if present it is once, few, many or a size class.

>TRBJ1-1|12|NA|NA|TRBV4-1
TGCGCCAGCAGCCATATCGGGACTGAAGCTTTCTTT
CASSHIGTEAFF
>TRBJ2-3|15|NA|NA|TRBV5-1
TGCGCCAGCAGCTACTACCTACGGGGCACAGATACGCAGTATTTT
CASSYYLRGTDTQYF
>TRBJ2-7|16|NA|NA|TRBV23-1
TGCGCCAGCAGTCAATCATGGTACAGGCGCTCCTACGAGCAGTACTTC
CASSQSWYRRSYEQYF
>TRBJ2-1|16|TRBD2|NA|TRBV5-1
TGCGCCAGCAGCGCCGGGACTAGCGGGTCCTACAATGAGCAGTTCTTC
CASSAGTSGSYNEQFF
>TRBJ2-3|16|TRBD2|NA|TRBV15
TGTGCCACCAGCTTCCGGACTAGCGGTGGCACAGATACGCAGTATTTT
CATSFRTSGGTDTQYF
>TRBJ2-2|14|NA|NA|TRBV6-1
TGTGCCAGCAGTCGGACACCTAACACCGGGGAGCTGTTTTTT
CASSRTPNTGELFF
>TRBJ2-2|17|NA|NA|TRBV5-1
TGCGCCAGCAGCTTGGAAGGGTTGGCTAGCGCTTCCGGGGAGCTGTTTTTT
CASSLEGLASASGELFF
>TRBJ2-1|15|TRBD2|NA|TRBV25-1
TGTGCCAGCAGTCCGACTAGCGGGATTTACAATGAGCAGTTCTTC
CASSPTSGIYNEQFF
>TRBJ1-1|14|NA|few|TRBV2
TGTGCCAGCAGTGAAAGGGGAAGGAACACTGAAGCTTTCTTT
CASSERGRNTEAFF
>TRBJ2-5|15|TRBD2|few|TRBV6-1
TGTGCCAGCAGTCAATACCTAGGGGAGGGAGAGACCCAGTACTTC
CASSQYLGEGETQYF
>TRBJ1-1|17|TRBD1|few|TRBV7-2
TGTGCCAGCAGCCTGAGGGGGCCGGGACAGGGTCGCACTGAAGCTTTCTTT
CASSLRGPGQGRTEAFF
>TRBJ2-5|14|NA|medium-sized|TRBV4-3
TGCGCCAGCAGCCATGGGGCTGATGGGGAGACCCAGTACTTC
CASSHGADGETQYF
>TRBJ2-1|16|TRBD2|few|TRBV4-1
TGCGCCAGCAGCCAAGATCCTAGCGGGAGAGTGGGTGAGCAGTTCTTC
CASSQDPSGRVGEQFF
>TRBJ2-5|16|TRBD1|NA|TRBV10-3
TGTGCCATCAGTGAGCCACAGCAGACAGGGCAAGAGACCCAGTACTTC
CAISEPQQTGQETQYF
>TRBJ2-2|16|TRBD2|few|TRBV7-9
TGTGCCAATGGGACTAGCGGGGGCCTAAACACCGGGGAGCTGTTTTTT
CANGTSGGLNTGELFF
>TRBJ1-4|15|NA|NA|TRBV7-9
TGTGCCAGCAGCAAACTGGGACATACTAATGAAAAACTGTTTTTT
CASSKLGHTNEKLFF
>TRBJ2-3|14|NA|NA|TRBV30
TGTGCCTGGAGTCCAGGGGCGGGCACAGATACGCAGTATTTT
CAWSPGAGTDTQYF
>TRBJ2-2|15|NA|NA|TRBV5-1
TGCGCCAGCAACCAAGTGGAGGTTAACACCGGGGAGCTGTTTTTT
CASNQVEVNTGELFF
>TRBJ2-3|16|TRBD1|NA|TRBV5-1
TGCGCCAGCCAGGGGGCCGGGACACCAGGCACAGATACGCAGTATTTT
CASQGAGTPGTDTQYF
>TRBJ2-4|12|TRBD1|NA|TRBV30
TGTGCCTGGGGAGGACAGGGAGGCATTCAGTACTTC
CAWGGQGGIQYF
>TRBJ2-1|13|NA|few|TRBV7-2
TGTGCCAGCAGCTTAGTCGTAGGGGATGAGCAGTTCTTC
CASSLVVGDEQFF
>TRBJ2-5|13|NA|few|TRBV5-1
TGCGCCAGCAGCCTGGGGAGAGAAGAGACCCAGTACTTC
CASSLGREETQYF
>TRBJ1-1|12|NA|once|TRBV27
TGTGCCAGCAGTCACTTCGGGACTGAAGCTTTCTTT
CASSHFGTEAFF
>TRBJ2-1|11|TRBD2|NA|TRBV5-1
TGCGCCAGCAGCTTGAGCGGGAGTCAGTTCTTC
CASSLSGSQFF
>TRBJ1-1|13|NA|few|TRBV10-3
TGTGCCATCAGTGCAGAACAGGGAACTGAAGCTTTCTTT
CAISAEQGTEAFF
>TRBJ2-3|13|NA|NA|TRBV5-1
TGCGCCAGCAGCTTGGTCCAGGGAGATACGCAGTATTTT
CASSLVQGDTQYF
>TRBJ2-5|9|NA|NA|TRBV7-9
TGTGCGGGCGGGGAGACCCAGTACTTC
CAGGETQYF
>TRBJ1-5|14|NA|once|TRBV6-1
TGTGCCAGCGGAGACGGGACGGGGGGTCAGCCCCAGCATTTT
CASGDGTGGQPQHF
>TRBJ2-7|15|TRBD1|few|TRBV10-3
TGTGCCATCATGAACTCTGGGACAGGGGCATACGAGCAGTACTTC
CAIMNSGTGAYEQYF
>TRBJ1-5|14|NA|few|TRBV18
TGTGCCAGCTCACCCCTTGGGGGGGATCAGCCCCAGCATTTT
CASSPLGGDQPQHF
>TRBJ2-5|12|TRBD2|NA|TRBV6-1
TGTGCCATTAGGACTAGCGGAAAGACCCAGTACTTC
CAIRTSGKTQYF
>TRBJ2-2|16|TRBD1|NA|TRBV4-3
TGCGCCAGCAGCCAATTTCAGGGGGTGGGGACCGGGGAGCTGTTTTTT
CASSQFQGVGTGELFF
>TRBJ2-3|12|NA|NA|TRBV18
TGTGCCAGCTCCCCCTCCACAGATACGCAGTATTTT
CASSPSTDTQYF
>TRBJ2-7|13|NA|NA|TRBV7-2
TGTGCCAGCAGCTTAGGGGAGTCCTACGAGCAGTACTTC
CASSLGESYEQYF
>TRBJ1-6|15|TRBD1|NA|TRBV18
TGTGCCAGCTCATTTACAGGGGTAGATAATTCACCCCTCCACTTT
CASSFTGVDNSPLHF
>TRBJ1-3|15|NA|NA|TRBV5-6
TGTGCCAGCAGCTTGGGTAGTTACTCTGGAAACACCATATATTTT
CASSLGSYSGNTIYF
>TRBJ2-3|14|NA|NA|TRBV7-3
TGTGCCAGCAGCTTTAACACCCGCACAGATACGCAGTATTTT
CASSFNTRTDTQYF
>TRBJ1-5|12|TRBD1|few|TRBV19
TGTGCCAGCCGGGACAGATATCAGCCCCAGCATTTT
CASRDRYQPQHF
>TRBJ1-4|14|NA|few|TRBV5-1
TGCGCCAGCAGCTTGGGCACAGTTGATGAAAAACTGTTTTTT
CASSLGTVDEKLFF
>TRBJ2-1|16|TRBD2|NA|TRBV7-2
TGTGCCAGCAGCGTGCAGCGGGGGGCGGGGAGGAATGAGCAGTTCTTC
CASSVQRGAGRNEQFF
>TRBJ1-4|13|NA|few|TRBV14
TGTGCCAGCAGCTCCAGGGCCCGGGAAAAACTGTTTTTT
CASSSRAREKLFF
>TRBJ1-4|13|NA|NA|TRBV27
TGTGCCAGCAGTCCCGCGGACAGTGAAAAACTGTTTTTT
CASSPADSEKLFF
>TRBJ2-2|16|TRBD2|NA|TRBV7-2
TGTGCCAGCAGCTTAAGCGGGGGGGCCGGGGCCGGGGAGCTGTTTTTT
CASSLSGGAGAGELFF
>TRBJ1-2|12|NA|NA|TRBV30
TGTGCCTGGAGTATTCGGGTCTATGGCTACACCTTC
CAWSIRVYGYTF
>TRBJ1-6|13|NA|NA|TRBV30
TGTGCCTGGAGTGAACAGCTAAATTCACCCCTCCACTTT
CAWSEQLNSPLHF
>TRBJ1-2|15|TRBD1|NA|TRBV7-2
TGTGCCAGCAGCTTCGCCGGGACAGGGTATTCTGGCTACACCTTC
CASSFAGTGYSGYTF
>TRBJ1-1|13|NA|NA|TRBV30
TGTGCCTGGAGGGGCTACCGGAACACTGAAGCTTTCTTT
CAWRGYRNTEAFF
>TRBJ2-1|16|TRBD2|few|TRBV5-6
TGTGCCAGCAGCGTAGCCGGGACTAGCGGCTACAATGAGCAGTTCTTC
CASSVAGTSGYNEQFF
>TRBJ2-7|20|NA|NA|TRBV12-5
TGTGCTAGTGGTTTGGTACTAGAGGCCTCCCGCGGCCAGTCCTCATACGAGCAGTACTTC
CASGLVLEASRGQSSYEQYF
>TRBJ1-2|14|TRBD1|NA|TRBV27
TGTGCCAGCAGTCACCCGGGACAGGGGGATGGCTACACCTTC
CASSHPGQGDGYTF
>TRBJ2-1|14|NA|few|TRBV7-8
TGTGCCAGCAGCTCGGGTCCTTTGTGGGATGAGCAGTTCTTC
CASSSGPLWDEQFF
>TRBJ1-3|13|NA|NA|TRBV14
TGTGCCAGCAGTCGGACAGCTGGAAACACCATATATTTT
CASSRTAGNTIYF
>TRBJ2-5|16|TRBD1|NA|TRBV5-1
TGCGCCAGCAGCCAAGCGACAGGGGGTGCGGGAGAGACCCAGTACTTC
CASSQATGGAGETQYF
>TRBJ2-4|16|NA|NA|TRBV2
TGTGCCAGCAGTGGGGGACATTCTTTAGCCAAAAACATTCAGTACTTC
CASSGGHSLAKNIQYF
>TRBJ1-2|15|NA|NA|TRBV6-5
TGTGCCAGCAGTTACGGCTACGGGGGGAACTATGGCTACACCTTC
CASSYGYGGNYGYTF
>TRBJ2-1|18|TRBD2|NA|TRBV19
TGTGCCAGTAGTATCCCGCTAGCGGGAGCGAGCTCCTACAATGAGCAGTTCTTC
CASSIPLAGASSYNEQFF
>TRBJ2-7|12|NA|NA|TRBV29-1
TGCAGCGTTCAGACTAATGCCTACGAGCAGTACTTC
CSVQTNAYEQYF
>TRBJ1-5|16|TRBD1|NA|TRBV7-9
TGTGCCAGCAGCTTATACAGGGGAGCGGGCAATCAGCCCCAGCATTTT
CASSLYRGAGNQPQHF
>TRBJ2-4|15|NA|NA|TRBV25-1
TGTGCCAGCAGTGAGGGGACGAGCGGGAAAAACATTCAGTACTTC
CASSEGTSGKNIQYF